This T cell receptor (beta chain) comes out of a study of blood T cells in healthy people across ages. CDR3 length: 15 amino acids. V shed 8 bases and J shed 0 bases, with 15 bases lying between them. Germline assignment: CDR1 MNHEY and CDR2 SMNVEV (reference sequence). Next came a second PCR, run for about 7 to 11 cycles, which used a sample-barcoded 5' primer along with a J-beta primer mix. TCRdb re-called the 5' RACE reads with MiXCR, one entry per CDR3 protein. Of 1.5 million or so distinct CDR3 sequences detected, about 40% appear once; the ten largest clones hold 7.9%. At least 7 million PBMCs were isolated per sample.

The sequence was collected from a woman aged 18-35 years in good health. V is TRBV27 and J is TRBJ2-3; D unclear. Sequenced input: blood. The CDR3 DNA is TGTGCCAGCCTACCTCTAGGGCGAAGCACAGATACGCAGTATTTT. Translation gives CASLPLGRSTDTQYF.